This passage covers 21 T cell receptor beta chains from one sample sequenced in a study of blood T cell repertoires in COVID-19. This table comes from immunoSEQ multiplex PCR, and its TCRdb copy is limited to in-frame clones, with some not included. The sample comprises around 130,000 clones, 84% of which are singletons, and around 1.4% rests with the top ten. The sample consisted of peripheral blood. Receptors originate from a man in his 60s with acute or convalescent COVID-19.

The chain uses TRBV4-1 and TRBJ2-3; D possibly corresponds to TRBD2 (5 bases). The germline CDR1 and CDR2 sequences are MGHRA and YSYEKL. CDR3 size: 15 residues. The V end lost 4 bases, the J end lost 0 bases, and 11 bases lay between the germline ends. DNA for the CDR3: TGCGCCAGCAGCCGAGGGCCTGCTAGCACAGATACGCAGTATTTT. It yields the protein CASSRGPASTDTQYF.

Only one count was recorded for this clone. The CDR3 nucleotides read TGTGCCAGCAGCCCGCTACTAGCGGGAGGGCGACAGTACTTC. Its protein is CASSPLLAGGRQYF. The chain recombines TRBV11-2 with TRBJ2-5; 13 bases fit TRBD2. Trimming at V came to 5 bases and at J to 11 bases, leaving 8 bases not matched to a gene. The CDR3 runs to 14 residues. Germline V gives CDR1 SGHAT, CDR2 FQNNGV.

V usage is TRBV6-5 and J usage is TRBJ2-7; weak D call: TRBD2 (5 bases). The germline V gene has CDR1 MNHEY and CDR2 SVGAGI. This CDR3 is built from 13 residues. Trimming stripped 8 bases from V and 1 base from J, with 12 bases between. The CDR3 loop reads CASGGRPSYEQYF. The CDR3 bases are TGTGCCAGCGGAGGCCGGCCATCCTACGAGCAGTACTTC.

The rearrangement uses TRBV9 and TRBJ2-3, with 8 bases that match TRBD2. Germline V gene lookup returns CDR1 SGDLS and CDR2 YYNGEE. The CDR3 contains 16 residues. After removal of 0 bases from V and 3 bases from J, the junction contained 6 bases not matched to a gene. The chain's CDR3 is CASSVAGGGITDTQYF. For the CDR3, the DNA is TGTGCCAGCAGCGTAGCCGGCGGGGGGATTACAGATACGCAGTATTTT.

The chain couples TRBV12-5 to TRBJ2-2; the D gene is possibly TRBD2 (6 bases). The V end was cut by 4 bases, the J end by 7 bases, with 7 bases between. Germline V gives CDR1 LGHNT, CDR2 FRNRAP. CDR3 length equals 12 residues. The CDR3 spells CASGWGVGELFF. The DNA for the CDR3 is TGTGCTAGTGGTTGGGGGGTCGGGGAGCTGTTTTTT.

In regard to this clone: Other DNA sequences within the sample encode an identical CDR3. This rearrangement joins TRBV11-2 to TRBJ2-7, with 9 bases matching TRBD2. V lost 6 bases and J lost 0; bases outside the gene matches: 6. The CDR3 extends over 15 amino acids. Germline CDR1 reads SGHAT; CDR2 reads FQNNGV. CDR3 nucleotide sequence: TGTGCCAGCAGTTCTAGCGGGGTCTACTCCTACGAGCAGTACTTC. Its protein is CASSSSGVYSYEQYF.

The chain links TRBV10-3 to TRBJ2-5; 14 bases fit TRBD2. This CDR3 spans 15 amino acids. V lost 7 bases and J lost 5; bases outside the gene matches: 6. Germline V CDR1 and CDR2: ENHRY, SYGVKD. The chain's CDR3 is CAIKGTSGSGETQYF. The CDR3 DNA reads TGTGCCATCAAGGGGACTAGCGGGAGTGGGGAGACCCAGTACTTC.

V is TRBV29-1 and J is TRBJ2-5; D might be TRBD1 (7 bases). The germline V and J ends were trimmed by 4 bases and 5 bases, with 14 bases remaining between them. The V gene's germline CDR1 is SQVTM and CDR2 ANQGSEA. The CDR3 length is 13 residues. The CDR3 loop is CSVVEGARETQYF. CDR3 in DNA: TGCAGCGTTGTGGAGGGGGCGAGGGAGACCCAGTACTTC.

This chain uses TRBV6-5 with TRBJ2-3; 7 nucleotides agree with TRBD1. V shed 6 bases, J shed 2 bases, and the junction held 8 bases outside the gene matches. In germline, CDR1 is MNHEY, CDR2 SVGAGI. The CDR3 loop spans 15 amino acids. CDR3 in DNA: TGTGCCAGCAGAACCGGGACAGCGAACACAGATACGCAGTATTTT. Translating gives CASRTGTANTDTQYF.

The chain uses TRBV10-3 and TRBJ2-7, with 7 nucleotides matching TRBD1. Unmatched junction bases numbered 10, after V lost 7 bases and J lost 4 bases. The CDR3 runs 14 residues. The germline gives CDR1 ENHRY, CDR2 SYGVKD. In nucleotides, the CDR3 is TGTGCCATCAAGCCAGACAGGGCGAAGTACGAGCAGTACTTC. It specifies CAIKPDRAKYEQYF.

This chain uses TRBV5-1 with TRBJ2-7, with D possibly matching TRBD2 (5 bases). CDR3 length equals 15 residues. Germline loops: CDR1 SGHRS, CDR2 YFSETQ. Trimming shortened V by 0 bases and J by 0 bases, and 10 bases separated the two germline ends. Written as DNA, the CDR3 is TGCGCCAGCAGCTTGGCCGGGGTTCGCTCCTACGAGCAGTACTTC. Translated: CASSLAGVRSYEQYF.

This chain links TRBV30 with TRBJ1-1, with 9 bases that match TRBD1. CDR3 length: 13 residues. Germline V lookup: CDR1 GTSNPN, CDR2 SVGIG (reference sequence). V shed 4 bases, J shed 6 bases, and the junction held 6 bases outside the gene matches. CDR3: CAWNNRGLSEAFF. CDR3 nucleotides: TGTGCCTGGAACAACAGGGGGCTCTCTGAAGCTTTCTTT.

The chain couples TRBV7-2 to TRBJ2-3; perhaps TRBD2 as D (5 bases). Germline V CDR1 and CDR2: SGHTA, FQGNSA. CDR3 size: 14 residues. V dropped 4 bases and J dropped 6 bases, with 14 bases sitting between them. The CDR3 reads CASSSTLDWDTQYF. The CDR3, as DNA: TGTGCCAGCAGCTCCACCCTGGACTGGGATACGCAGTATTTT.

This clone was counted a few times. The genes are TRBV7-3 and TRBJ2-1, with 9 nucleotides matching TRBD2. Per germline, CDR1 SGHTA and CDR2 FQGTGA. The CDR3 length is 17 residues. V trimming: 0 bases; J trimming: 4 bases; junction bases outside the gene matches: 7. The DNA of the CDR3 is TGTGCCAGCAGCTTAACCCCCCTTAGCGGGAGTTACAATGAGCAGTTCTTC. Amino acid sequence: CASSLTPLSGSYNEQFF.

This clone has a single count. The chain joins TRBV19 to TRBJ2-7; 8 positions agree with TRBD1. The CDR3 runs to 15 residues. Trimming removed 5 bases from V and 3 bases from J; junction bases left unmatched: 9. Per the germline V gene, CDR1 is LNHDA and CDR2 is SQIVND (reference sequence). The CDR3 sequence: CASSLTGDWDYEQYF. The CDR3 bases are TGTGCCAGTAGTCTGACAGGGGATTGGGACTACGAGCAGTACTTC.

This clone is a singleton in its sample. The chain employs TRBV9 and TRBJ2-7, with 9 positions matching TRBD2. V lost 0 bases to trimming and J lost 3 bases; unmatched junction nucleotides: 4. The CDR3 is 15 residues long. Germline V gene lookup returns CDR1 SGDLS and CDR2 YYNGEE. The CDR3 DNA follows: TGTGCCAGCAGCGTAGCAGCGGGAGGCTTCTACGAGCAGTACTTC. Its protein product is CASSVAAGGFYEQYF.

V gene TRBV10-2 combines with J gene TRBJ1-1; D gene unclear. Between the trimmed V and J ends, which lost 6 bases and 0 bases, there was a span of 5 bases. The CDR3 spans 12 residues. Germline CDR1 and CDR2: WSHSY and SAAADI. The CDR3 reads CASRQLNTEAFF. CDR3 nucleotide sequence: TGCGCCAGCAGACAGCTGAACACTGAAGCTTTCTTT.

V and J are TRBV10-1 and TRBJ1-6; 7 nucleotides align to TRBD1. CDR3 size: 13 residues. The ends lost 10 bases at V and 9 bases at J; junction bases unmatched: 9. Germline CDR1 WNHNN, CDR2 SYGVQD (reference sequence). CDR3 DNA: TGCGCCACCAACCGGGACAGAGGTTCACCCCTCCACTTT. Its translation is CATNRDRGSPLHF.

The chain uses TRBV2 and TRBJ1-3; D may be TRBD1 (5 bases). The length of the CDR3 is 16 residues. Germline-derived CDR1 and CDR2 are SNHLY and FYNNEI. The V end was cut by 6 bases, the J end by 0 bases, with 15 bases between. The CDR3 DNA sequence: TGTGCCAGCAGCACCTCAGACAGTAGCTCTGGAAACACCATATATTTT. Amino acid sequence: CASSTSDSSSGNTIYF.

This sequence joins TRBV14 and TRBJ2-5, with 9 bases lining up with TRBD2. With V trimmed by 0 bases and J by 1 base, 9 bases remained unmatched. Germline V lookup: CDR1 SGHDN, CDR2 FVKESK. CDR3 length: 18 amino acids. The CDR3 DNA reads TGTGCCAGCAGCCAAGATGGGCTAGCGGGATTCTTCCAAGAGACCCAGTACTTC. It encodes CASSQDGLAGFFQETQYF.

This CDR3 is CASSLVGTGGIGGYTF. For the CDR3, the DNA is TGTGCCAGCAGCTTGGTTGGGACAGGGGGGATAGGAGGCTACACCTTC. This chain links TRBV5-4 with TRBJ1-2, with 11 bases aligning to TRBD1. The CDR3 is 16 residues long. V shed 0 bases, J shed 8 bases, and the junction held 9 bases outside the gene matches. From germline, CDR1 is SGHNT and CDR2 YYREEE (reference sequence).